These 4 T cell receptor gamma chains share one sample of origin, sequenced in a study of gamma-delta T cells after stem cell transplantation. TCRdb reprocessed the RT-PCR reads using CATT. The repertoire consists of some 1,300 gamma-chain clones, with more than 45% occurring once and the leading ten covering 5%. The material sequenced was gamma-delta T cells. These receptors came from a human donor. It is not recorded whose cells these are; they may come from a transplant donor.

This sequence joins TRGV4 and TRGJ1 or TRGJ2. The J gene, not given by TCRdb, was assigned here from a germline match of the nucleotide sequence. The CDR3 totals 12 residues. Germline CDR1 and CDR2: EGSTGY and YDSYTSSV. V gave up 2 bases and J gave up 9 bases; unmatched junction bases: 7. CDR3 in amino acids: CATWDVTRKKLF. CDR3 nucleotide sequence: TGTGCCACCTGGGATGTCACCCGTAAGAAACTCTTT.

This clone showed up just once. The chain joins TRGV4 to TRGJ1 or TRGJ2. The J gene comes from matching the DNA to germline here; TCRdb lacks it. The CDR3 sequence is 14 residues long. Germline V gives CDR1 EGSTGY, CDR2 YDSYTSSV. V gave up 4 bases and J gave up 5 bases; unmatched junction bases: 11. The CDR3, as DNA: TGTGCCACCTGGGAGGGGCGGGGTGATTATAAGAAACTCTTT. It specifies CATWEGRGDYKKLF.

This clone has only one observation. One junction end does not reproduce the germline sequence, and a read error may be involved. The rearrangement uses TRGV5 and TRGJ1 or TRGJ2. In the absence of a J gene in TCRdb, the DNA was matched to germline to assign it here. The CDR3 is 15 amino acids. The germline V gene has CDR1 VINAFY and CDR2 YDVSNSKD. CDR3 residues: CAAWDSLTNYYKKLF. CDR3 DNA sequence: TGTGCCGCCTGGGACAGCCTAACGAATTATTATAAGAAACTCTTT.

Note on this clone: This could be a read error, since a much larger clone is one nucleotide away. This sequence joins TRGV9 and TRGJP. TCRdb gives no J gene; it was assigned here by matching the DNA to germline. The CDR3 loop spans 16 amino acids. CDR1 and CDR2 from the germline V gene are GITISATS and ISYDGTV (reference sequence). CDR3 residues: CALWEVQELGKRIKVF. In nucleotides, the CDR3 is TGTGCCTTGTGGGAGGTGCAAGAGTTGGGCAAAAGAATCAAGGTATTT.